Listed below are T cell receptor beta chains from one sample, sequenced in a study of blood T cell repertoires in COVID-19. Sequencing used immunoSEQ multiplex PCR; TCRdb keeps in-frame clones, though not all of them. The repertoire holds more than 55,000 clones, with 80% to 90% as singletons. Sequencing was carried out using peripheral blood. These receptors were obtained from a human donor with active COVID-19. The donor label of this sample is uncertain. CDR3s include the opening cysteine and the closing phenylalanine or tryptophan. A D gene is named only where the DNA matches it firmly. Size is stated for part of the rows, as once, few or many counts, or as a class when the clone is expanded.

J: TRBJ1-2; V: TRBV6-2/TRBV6-3; size: once; D: .; DNA: TGTGCCAGCAGTTACACAGGGTACTATGGCTACACCTTC; CDR3: CASSYTGYYGYTF
J: TRBJ2-6; V: TRBV7-6; size: .; D: .; DNA: TGTGCCAGCAGCTTAGGAGCGAGGTCTGGGGCCAACGTCCTGACTTTC; CDR3: CASSLGARSGANVLTF
J: TRBJ2-1; V: TRBV5-8; size: .; D: TRBD1; DNA: TGTGCCAGCAGCGGACGGGGGACAGGGGGCTCGAATGAGCAGTTCTTC; CDR3: CASSGRGTGGSNEQFF
J: TRBJ2-7; V: TRBV27; size: .; D: .; DNA: TGTGCCAGCAGTATGGACAGATCCTACGAGCAGTACTTC; CDR3: CASSMDRSYEQYF
J: TRBJ1-1; V: TRBV7-2; size: .; D: .; DNA: TGTGCCAGCAGCTTAGTGGGGCAGGACACTGAAGCTTTCTTT; CDR3: CASSLVGQDTEAFF
J: TRBJ2-5; V: TRBV2; size: .; D: .; DNA: TGTGCCAGCAGCAGGGTTGTAGAGACCCAGTACTTC; CDR3: CASSRVVETQYF
J: TRBJ2-3; V: TRBV7-6; size: .; D: TRBD2; DNA: TGTGCCAGCAGCTTGGCCACTAGCGGGGTGACAGATACGCAGTATTTT; CDR3: CASSLATSGVTDTQYF
J: TRBJ1-2; V: TRBV19; size: once; D: .; DNA: TGTGCCAGTTTGGACAGCTACTATGGCTACACCTTC; CDR3: CASLDSYYGYTF
J: TRBJ2-5; V: TRBV5-1; size: .; D: .; DNA: TGCGCCAGCAGCTTGGCAGGGGCATGGGAGACCCAGTACTTC; CDR3: CASSLAGAWETQYF
J: TRBJ2-3; V: TRBV12-5; size: .; D: TRBD2; DNA: TGTGCTAGTGGTTTGGTACCCCTAGCGGGGGGCACAGATACGCAGTATTTT; CDR3: CASGLVPLAGGTDTQYF
J: TRBJ2-5; V: TRBV7-7; size: once; D: TRBD2; DNA: TGTGCCAGCAGCTTAGGAGGACTAGCGGGACAAGAGACCCAGTACTTC; CDR3: CASSLGGLAGQETQYF
J: TRBJ1-3; V: TRBV18; size: .; D: .; DNA: TGTGCCAGCTCACCTCCCTGGGGAGACACCATATATTTT; CDR3: CASSPPWGDTIYF
J: TRBJ2-5; V: TRBV13; size: .; D: TRBD2; DNA: TGTGCCAGCAGCTTCCAAATGGGGGAGGGGGAGACCCAGTACTTC; CDR3: CASSFQMGEGETQYF
J: TRBJ1-5; V: TRBV2; size: .; D: TRBD1; DNA: TGTGCCAGCAGCTACGCGCGGACAGGGTACGGCAATCAGCCCCAGCATTTT; CDR3: CASSYARTGYGNQPQHF
J: TRBJ2-5; V: TRBV6-2/TRBV6-3; size: .; D: TRBD2; DNA: TGTGCCAGCAGTTACTCGATAGGGGCTAGCGGGAGAGAGACCCAGTACTTC; CDR3: CASSYSIGASGRETQYF
J: TRBJ2-7; V: TRBV4-3; size: .; D: .; DNA: TGCGCCAGCAGCCTGGCCCCGGACACATCCTACGAGCAGTACTTC; CDR3: CASSLAPDTSYEQYF
J: TRBJ1-3; V: TRBV9; size: .; D: .; DNA: TGTGCCAGCAGCGTCCAGGGCTTCTCTGGAAACACCATATATTTT; CDR3: CASSVQGFSGNTIYF
J: TRBJ2-3; V: TRBV10-3; size: .; D: TRBD1; DNA: TGTGCCATCGGCGGGCCGGGACAGACGAGAGATACGCAGTATTTT; CDR3: CAIGGPGQTRDTQYF
J: TRBJ2-5; V: TRBV11-2; size: .; D: .; DNA: TGTGCCAGCAGCCGGCCTGCGGGTTTGGCTAGCTTATTTGAGACCCAGTACTTC; CDR3: CASSRPAGLASLFETQYF
J: TRBJ1-1; V: TRBV29-1; size: once; D: .; DNA: TGCAGCGTTACCCCGGGACTTATGAACACTGAAGCTTTCTTT; CDR3: CSVTPGLMNTEAFF
J: TRBJ2-5; V: TRBV27; size: medium-sized; D: .; DNA: TGTGCCAGCAGTGAACGGGATCCCCGGCAAGAGACCCAGTACTTC; CDR3: CASSERDPRQETQYF
J: TRBJ1-1; V: TRBV4-1; size: .; D: .; DNA: TGCGCCAGCAGCCAAGACTCCCCGAACACTGAAGCTTTCTTT; CDR3: CASSQDSPNTEAFF
J: TRBJ1-6; V: TRBV2; size: .; D: TRBD1; DNA: TGTGCCAGCAGAAGACAGGGTTCACCCCTCCACTTT; CDR3: CASRRQGSPLHF
J: TRBJ2-2; V: TRBV6-5; size: .; D: .; DNA: TGTGCCAGCAGTTACATGGCGGGGTACGGGGAGCTGTTTTTT; CDR3: CASSYMAGYGELFF
J: TRBJ2-4; V: TRBV6-2/TRBV6-3; size: .; D: .; DNA: TGTGCCAGCAGTCTGGAGGGCAATCGCAAAAACATTCAGTACTTC; CDR3: CASSLEGNRKNIQYF
J: TRBJ2-7; V: TRBV5-1; size: .; D: TRBD1; DNA: TGCGCCAGCAGCCCAGGGACAGGGACCTACGAGCAGTACTTC; CDR3: CASSPGTGTYEQYF
J: TRBJ1-2; V: TRBV4-2; size: .; D: TRBD1; DNA: TGTGCCAGCAGCCAAGATTGGGACAGAAGGTGGGGCTACACCTTC; CDR3: CASSQDWDRRWGYTF
J: TRBJ2-7; V: TRBV29-1; size: .; D: TRBD2; DNA: TGCAGCGTTGGACTAGCGGGAGTGGGCGAGCAGTACTTC; CDR3: CSVGLAGVGEQYF